This T cell receptor beta chain was documented in a study of beta chain features in type 1 diabetes. Expressed TCRB transcripts were sequenced, since all the RNA that had been isolated was reverse transcribed. Sequenced by immunoSEQ multiplex PCR; TCRdb stores in-frame clones only, minus some. Of hundreds of thousands of clones listed, roughly an eighth are singletons. Comment on this clone: Its cognate antigen is unknown.

Study-wide results and caveats: Shortening of TCRB CDR3s, moderate but significant, appeared in all four CD4+ subsets of Type 1 diabetes patients.

The germline V gene has CDR1 SGHTA and CDR2 FQGTGA. Trimming cost V 5 bases and J 6 bases; bases outside gene matches: 7. The CDR3 contains 14 residues. The sequencing sample was made of naive CD4+ T cells from blood. V is TRBV7-3 and J is TRBJ2-1, with 7 bases lining up with TRBD1. The TCR was taken from a man between 18 and 35 years old with type 1 diabetes. CDR3 in DNA: TGTGCCAGCAGCCGCCTCGACAGGGTCAATGAGCAGTTCTTC. Protein: CASSRLDRVNEQFF.